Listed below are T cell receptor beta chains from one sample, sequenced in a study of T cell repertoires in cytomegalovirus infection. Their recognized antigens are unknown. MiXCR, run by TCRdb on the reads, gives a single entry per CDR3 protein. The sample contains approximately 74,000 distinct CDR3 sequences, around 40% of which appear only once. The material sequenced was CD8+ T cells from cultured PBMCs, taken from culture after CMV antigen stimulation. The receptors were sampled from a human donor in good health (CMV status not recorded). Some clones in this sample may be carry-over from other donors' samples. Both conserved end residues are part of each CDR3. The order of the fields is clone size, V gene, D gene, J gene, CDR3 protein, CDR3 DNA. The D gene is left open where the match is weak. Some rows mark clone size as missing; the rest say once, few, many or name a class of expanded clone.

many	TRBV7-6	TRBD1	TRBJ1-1	CASSETGENTEAFF	TGTGCCAGCAGCGAGACAGGGGAGAACACTGAAGCTTTCTTT
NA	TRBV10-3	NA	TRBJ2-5	CAIAQTRQETQYF	TGTGCCATCGCACAGACTCGACAAGAGACCCAGTACTTC
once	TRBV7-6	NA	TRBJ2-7	CASSLVQGTYEQYF	TGTGCCAGCAGCTTAGTCCAGGGGACCTACGAGCAGTACTTC
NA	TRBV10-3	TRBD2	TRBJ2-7	CAISKGAGGSSYEQYF	TGTGCCATCAGTAAAGGGGCGGGGGGCAGCTCCTACGAGCAGTACTTC
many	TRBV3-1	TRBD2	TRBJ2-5	CASSQGLAGGKETQYF	TGTGCCAGCAGCCAAGGACTAGCGGGGGGCAAAGAGACCCAGTACTTC
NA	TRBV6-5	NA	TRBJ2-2	CASSYSSSSGELFF	TGTGCCAGCAGTTACTCGTCCTCGTCCGGGGAGCTGTTTTTT
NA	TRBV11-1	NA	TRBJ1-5	CASSPGFNQPQHF	TGTGCCAGCAGCCCGGGATTCAATCAGCCCCAGCATTTT
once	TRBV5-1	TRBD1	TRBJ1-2	CASSLGRGTGGDGYTF	TGCGCCAGCAGCTTGGGTCGCGGGACAGGGGGTGATGGCTACACCTTC
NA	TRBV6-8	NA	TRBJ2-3	CASSYLGGSILKPSTDTQYF	TGTGCCAGCAGTTACTTGGGCGGCTCTATACTTAAGCCTAGCACAGATACGCAGTATTTT
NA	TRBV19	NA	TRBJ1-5	CASSWQGWNQPQHF	TGTGCCAGTAGTTGGCAGGGTTGGAATCAGCCCCAGCATTTT
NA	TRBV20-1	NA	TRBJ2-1	CSAPLPVSYNEQFF	TGCAGTGCCCCGCTCCCCGTATCCTACAATGAGCAGTTCTTC
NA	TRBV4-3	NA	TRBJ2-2	CASSPTLGEKNTGELFF	TGCGCCAGCAGCCCTACCTTAGGGGAGAAGAACACCGGGGAGCTGTTTTTT
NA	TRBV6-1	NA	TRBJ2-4	CASSEMWDEAKNIQYF	TGTGCCAGCAGTGAAATGTGGGACGAAGCCAAAAACATTCAGTACTTC
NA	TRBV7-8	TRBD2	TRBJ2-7	CASTLGLAGGRYEQYF	TGTGCCAGCACCCTAGGACTAGCGGGGGGGCGGTACGAGCAGTACTTC
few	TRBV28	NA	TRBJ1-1	CASSLVQGLNTEAFF	TGTGCCAGCAGTTTGGTTCAGGGATTGAACACTGAAGCTTTCTTT
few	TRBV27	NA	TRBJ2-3	CASSLIGASTDTQYF	TGTGCCAGCAGTTTAATAGGGGCCAGCACAGATACGCAGTATTTT
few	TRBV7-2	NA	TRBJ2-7	CASSLIGPSYEQYF	TGTGCCAGCAGCTTAATAGGGCCCTCCTACGAGCAGTACTTC
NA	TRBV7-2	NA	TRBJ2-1	CASSLTTEPYNEQFF	TGTGCCAGCAGCTTAACGACAGAGCCCTACAATGAGCAGTTCTTC
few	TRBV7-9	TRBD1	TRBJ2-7	CASSRRQGAITHEQYF	TGTGCCAGCAGCCGACGACAGGGGGCAATCACCCACGAGCAGTACTTC
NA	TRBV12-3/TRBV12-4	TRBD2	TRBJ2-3	CASPGLAGGRMGTDTQYF	TGTGCCAGCCCTGGGCTAGCGGGGGGGCGAATGGGGACAGATACGCAGTATTTT
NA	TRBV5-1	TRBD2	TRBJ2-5	CASSLGTAGTSGGAAGQETQYF	TGCGCCAGCAGCTTGGGGACAGCCGGGACTAGCGGGGGGGCCGCCGGCCAAGAGACCCAGTACTTC
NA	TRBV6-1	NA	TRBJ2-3	CASSEWGLETDTQYF	TGTGCCAGCAGTGAATGGGGACTCGAAACAGATACGCAGTATTTT
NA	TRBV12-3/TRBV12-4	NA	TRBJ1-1	CASKLWGNTEAFF	TGTGCCAGCAAGCTCTGGGGGAACACTGAAGCTTTCTTT
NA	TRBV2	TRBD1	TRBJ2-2	CASNTGTGKRVENTGELFF	TGTGCCAGCAACACCGGGACAGGGAAAAGAGTAGAGAACACCGGGGAGCTGTTTTTT
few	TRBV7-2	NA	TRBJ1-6	CASSQNSYNSPLHF	TGTGCCAGCAGCCAAAACTCCTATAATTCACCCCTCCACTTT
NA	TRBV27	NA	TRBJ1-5	CASKRVQGQPQHF	TGTGCCAGCAAAAGGGTACAGGGCCAGCCCCAGCATTTT